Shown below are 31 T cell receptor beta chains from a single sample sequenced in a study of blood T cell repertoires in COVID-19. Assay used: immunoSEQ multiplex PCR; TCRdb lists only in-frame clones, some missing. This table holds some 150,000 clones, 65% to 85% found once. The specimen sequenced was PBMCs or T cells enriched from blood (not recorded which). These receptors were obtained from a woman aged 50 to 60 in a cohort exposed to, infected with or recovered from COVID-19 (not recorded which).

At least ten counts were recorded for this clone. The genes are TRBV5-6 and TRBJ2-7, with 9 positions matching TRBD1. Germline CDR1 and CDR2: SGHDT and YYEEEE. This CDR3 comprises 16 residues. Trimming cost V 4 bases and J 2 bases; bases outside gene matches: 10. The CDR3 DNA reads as TGTGCCAGCAGCGCCTACAGGGGGCGCATTACCTACGAGCAGTACTTC. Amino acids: CASSAYRGRITYEQYF.

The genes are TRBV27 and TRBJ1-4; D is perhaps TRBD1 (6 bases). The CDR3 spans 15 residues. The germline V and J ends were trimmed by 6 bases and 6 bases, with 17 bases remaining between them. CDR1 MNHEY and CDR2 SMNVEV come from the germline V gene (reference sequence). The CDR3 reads CASSSLQGWDEKLFF. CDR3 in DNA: TGTGCCAGCAGCTCCTTACAGGGTTGGGATGAAAAACTGTTTTTT.

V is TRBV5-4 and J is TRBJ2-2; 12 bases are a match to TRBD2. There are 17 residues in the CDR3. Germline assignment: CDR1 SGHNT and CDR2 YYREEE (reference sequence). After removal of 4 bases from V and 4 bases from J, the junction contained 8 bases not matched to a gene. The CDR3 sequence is CASSPGLAGIPTGELFF. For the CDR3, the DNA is TGTGCCAGCAGCCCAGGACTAGCGGGGATCCCCACCGGGGAGCTGTTTTTT.

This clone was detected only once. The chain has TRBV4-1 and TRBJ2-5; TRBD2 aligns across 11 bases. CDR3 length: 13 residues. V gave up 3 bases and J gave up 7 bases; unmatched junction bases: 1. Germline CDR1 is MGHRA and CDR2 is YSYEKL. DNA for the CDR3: TGCGCCAGCAGCCAGCTAGCGGGGGGGACCCAGTACTTC. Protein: CASSQLAGGTQYF.

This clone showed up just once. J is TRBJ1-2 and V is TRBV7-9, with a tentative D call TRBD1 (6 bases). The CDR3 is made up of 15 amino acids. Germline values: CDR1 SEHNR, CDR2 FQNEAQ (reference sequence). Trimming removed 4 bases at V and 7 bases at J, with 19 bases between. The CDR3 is CASSSPKTGSGGYTF. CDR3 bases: TGTGCCAGCAGCTCCCCAAAAACAGGGTCCGGTGGCTACACCTTC. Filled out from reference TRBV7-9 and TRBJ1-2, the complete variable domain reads DTGVSQNPRHKITKRGQNVTFRCDPISEHNRLYWYRQTLGQGPEFLTYFQNEAQLEKSRLLSDRFSAERPKGSFSTLEIQRTEQGDSAMYLCASSSPKTGSGGYTFGSGTRLTVV.

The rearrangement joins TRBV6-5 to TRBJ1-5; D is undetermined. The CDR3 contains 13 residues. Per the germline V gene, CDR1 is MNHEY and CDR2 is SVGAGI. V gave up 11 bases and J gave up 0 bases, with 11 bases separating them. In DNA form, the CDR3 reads TGTGCCGCACAGAGGGATAGCAATCAGCCCCAGCATTTT. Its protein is CAAQRDSNQPQHF.

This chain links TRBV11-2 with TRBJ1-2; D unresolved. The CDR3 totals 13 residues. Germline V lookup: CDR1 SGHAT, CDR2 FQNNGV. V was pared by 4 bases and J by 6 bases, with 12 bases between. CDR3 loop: CASSSANSHGYTF. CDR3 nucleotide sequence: TGTGCCAGCAGCTCTGCCAACTCCCATGGCTACACCTTC.

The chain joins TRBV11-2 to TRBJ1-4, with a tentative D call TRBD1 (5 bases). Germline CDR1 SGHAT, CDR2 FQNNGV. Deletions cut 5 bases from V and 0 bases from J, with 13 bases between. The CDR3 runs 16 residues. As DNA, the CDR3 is TGTGCCAGCAGCCCCCACGGGGGGGCAACTAATGAAAAACTGTTTTTT. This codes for CASSPHGGATNEKLFF.

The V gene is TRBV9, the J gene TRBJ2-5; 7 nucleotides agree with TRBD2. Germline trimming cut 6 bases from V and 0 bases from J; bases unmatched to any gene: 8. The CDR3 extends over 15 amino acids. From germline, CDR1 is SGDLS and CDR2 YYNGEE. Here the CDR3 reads CASNLAGEHQETQYF. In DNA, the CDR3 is TGTGCCAGCAACTTAGCGGGCGAACACCAAGAGACCCAGTACTTC.

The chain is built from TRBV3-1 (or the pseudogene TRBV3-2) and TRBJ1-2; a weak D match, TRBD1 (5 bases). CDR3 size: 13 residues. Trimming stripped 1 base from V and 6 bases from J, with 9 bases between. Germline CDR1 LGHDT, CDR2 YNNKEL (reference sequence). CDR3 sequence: CASSQGGGDGYTF. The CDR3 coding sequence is TGTGCCAGCAGCCAAGGGGGCGGGGATGGCTACACCTTC.

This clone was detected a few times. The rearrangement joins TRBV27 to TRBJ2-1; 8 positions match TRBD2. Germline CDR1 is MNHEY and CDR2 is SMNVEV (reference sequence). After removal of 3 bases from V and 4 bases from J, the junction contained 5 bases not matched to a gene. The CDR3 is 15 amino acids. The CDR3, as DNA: TGTGCCAGCAGTTTTTTTAGCGGGGTATACAATGAGCAGTTCTTC. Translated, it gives CASSFFSGVYNEQFF.

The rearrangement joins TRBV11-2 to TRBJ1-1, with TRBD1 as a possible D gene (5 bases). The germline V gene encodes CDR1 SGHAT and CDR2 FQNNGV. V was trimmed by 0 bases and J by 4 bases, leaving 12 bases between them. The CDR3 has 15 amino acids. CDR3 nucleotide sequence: TGTGCCAGCAGCTTAGACATCACGGGGGGCACTGAAGCTTTCTTT. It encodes CASSLDITGGTEAFF.

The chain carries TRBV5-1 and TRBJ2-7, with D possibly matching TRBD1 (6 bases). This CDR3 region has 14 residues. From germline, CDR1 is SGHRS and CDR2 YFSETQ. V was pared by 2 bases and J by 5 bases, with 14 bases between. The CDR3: CASSLRQGTDEQYF. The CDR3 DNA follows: TGCGCCAGCAGCTTAAGGCAGGGGACGGACGAGCAGTACTTC.

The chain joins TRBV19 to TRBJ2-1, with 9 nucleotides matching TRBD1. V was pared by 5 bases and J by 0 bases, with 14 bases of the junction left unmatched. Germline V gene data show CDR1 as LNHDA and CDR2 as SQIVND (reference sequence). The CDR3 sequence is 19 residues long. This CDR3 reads CASSVAGQGAISSYNEQFF. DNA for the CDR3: TGTGCCAGTAGTGTCGCGGGACAGGGCGCTATTAGCTCCTACAATGAGCAGTTCTTC.

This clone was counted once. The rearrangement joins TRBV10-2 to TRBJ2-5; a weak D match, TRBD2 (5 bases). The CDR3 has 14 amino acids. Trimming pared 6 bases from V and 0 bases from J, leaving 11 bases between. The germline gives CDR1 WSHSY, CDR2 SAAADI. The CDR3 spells CASRRERYQETQYF. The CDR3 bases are TGCGCCAGCAGACGCGAGCGGTACCAAGAGACCCAGTACTTC.

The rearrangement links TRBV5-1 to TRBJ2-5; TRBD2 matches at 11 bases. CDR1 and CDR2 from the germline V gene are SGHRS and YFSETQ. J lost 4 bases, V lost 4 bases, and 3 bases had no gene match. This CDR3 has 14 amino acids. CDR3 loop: CASSQGTSGETQYF. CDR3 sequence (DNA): TGCGCCAGCAGCCAGGGGACTAGCGGAGAGACCCAGTACTTC.

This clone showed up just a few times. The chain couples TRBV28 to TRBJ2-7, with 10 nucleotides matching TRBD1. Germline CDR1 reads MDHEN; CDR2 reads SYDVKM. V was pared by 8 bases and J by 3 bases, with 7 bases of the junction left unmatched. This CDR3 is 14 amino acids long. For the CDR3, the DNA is TGTGCCAGCCAAACCGGGACAGGGGTCTACGAGCAGTACTTC. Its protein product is CASQTGTGVYEQYF.

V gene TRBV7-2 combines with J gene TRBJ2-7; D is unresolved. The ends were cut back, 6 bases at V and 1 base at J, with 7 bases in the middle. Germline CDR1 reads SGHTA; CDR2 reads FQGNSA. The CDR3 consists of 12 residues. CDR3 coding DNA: TGTGCCAGCAGTCCGAGTTCCTACGAGCAGTACTTC. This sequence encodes CASSPSSYEQYF. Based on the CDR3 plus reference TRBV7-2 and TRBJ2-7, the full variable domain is GAGVSQSPSNKVTEKGKDVELRCDPISGHTALYWYRQSLGQGLEFLIYFQGNSAPDKSGLPSDRFSAERTGGSVSTLTIQRTQQEDSAVYLCASSPSSYEQYFGPGTRLTVT.

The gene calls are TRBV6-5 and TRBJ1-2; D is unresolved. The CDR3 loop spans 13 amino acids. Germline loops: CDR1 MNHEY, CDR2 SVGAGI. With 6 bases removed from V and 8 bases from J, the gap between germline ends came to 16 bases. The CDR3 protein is CASRISEQWGYTF. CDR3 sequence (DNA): TGTGCCAGCAGGATATCCGAACAATGGGGCTACACCTTC.

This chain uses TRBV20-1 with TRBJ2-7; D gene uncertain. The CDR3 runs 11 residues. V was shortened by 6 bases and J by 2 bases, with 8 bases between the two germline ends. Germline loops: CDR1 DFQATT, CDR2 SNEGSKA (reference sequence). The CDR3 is CSARDTYEQYF. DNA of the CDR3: TGCAGTGCCCGCGACACCTACGAGCAGTACTTC.

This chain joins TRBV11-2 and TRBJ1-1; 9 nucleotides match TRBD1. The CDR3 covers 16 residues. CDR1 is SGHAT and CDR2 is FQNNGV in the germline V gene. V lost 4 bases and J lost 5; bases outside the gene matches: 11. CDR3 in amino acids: CASSYRTGDDRTEAFF. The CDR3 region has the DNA TGTGCCAGCAGCTACCGGACAGGGGATGATAGGACTGAAGCTTTCTTT.

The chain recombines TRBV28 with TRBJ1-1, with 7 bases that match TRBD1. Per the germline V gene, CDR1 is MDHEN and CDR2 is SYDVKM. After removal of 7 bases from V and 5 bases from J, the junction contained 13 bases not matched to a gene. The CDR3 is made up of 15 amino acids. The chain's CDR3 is CASIGWTGDETEAFF. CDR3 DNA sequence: TGTGCCAGCATCGGATGGACAGGAGATGAGACTGAAGCTTTCTTT.

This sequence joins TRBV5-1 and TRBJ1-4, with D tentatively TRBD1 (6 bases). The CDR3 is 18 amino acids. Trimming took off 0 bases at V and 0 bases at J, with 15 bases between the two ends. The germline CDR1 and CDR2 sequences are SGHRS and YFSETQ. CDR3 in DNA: TGCGCCAGCAGCTTGGGTGGACAGACAGTTGCAACTAATGAAAAACTGTTTTTT. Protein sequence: CASSLGGQTVATNEKLFF.

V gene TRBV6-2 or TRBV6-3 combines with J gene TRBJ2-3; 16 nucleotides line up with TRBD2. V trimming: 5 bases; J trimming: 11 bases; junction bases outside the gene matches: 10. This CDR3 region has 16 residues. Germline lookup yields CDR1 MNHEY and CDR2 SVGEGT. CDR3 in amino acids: CASSIPGLAGGRVQYF. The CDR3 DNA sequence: TGTGCCAGCAGTATCCCGGGACTAGCGGGGGGGAGGGTGCAGTATTTT.

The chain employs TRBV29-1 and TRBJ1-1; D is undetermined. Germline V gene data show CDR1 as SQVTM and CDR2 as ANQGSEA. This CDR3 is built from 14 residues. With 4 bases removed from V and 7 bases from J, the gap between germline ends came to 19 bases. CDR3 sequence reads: CSVGSRGQAHEAFF. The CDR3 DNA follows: TGCAGCGTTGGGTCCCGTGGCCAGGCCCATGAAGCTTTCTTT. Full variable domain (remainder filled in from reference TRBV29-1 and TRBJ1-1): SAVISQKPSRDICQRGTSLTIQCQVDSQVTMMFWYRQQPGQSLTLIATANQGSEATYESGFVIDKFPISRPNLTFSTLTVSNMSPEDSSIYLCSVGSRGQAHEAFFGQGTRLTVV.

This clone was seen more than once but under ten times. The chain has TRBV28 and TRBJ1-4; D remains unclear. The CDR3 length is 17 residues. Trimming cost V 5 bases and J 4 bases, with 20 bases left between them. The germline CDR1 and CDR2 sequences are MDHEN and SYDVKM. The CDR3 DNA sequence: TGTGCCAGCAGTCGATCTTTTTTCGGGAAGGATAATGAAAAACTGTTTTTT. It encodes CASSRSFFGKDNEKLFF.

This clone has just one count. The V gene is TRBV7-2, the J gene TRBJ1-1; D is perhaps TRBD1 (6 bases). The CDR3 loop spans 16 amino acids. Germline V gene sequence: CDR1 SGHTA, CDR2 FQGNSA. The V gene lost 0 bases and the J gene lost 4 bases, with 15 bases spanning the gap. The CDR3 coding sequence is TGTGCCAGCAGCTTAGCGAGAACAGGGAGCGGCACTGAAGCTTTCTTT. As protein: CASSLARTGSGTEAFF.

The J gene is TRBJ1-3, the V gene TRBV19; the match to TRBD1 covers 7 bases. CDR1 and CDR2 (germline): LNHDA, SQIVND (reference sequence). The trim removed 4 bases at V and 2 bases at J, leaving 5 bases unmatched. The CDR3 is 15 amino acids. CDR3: CASSTRQGTGNTIYF. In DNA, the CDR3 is TGTGCCAGTAGTACCAGACAGGGAACTGGAAACACCATATATTTT.

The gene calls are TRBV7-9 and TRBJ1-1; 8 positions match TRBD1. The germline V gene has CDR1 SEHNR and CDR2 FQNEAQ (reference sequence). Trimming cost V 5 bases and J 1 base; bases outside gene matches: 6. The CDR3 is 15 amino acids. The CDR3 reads CASSATGAQNTEAFF. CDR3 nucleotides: TGTGCCAGCAGCGCGACAGGGGCACAGAACACTGAAGCTTTCTTT.

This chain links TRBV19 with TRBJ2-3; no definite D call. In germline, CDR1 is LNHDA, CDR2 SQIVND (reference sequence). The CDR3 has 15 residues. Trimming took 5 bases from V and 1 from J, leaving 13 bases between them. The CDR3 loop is CASSAYGLGTDTQYF. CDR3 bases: TGTGCCAGTAGTGCCTATGGTCTGGGCACAGATACGCAGTATTTT.

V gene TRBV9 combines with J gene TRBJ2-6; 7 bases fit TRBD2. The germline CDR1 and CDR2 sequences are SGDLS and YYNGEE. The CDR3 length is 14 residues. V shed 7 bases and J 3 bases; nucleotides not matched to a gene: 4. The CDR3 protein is CASGRDDGANVLTF. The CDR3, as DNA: TGTGCCAGCGGGAGGGATGATGGGGCCAACGTCCTGACTTTC.